Below are 14 T cell receptor beta chains sequenced from a single sample in a study of T-cell reconstitution after alpha-beta-depleted transplantation in children. The TCRbeta library incorporated unique molecular identifiers. TCRdb recomputed calls from the PCR reads with MiXCR, one row per CDR3 protein. The data hold hundreds of thousands of distinct CDR3 sequences, with less than 15% observed a single time. Here the sequenced sample was PBMCs, taken before TCRalphabeta/CD19-depleted stem cell transplant. These receptors were obtained from a girl aged 2 to 10 with congenital amegakaryocytic thrombocytopenia, due to receive a stem cell transplant.

This clonotype was picked up many times. The chain employs TRBV20-1 and TRBJ2-3; 9 nucleotides align to TRBD2. Germline V gene sequence: CDR1 DFQATT, CDR2 SNEGSKA (reference sequence). With 6 bases clipped from V and 5 bases from J, the junction kept 6 bases outside the gene matches. This CDR3 region has 13 residues. CDR3 region: CSADSGRRDTQYF. For the CDR3, the DNA is TGCAGTGCGGATAGCGGGAGAAGAGATACGCAGTATTTT.

This clonotype was observed at least ten times. This sequence joins TRBV9 and TRBJ2-3; no reliable D call. The V and J ends lost 5 bases and 0 bases respectively, with 10 bases between them. Germline V gives CDR1 SGDLS, CDR2 YYNGEE. The CDR3 runs to 14 residues. The CDR3: CASSRGDSTDTQYF. The CDR3 bases are TGTGCCAGCAGTAGAGGAGATAGCACAGATACGCAGTATTTT.

This clonotype was counted many times. V is TRBV7-8 and J is TRBJ1-1; D is perhaps TRBD1 (5 bases). The ends were cut back, 6 bases at V and 0 bases at J, with 11 bases in the middle. The CDR3 length is 14 residues. Germline CDR1 is SGHVS and CDR2 is FQNEAQ. The CDR3 loop reads CASRIQGLNTEAFF. The CDR3 nucleotides are TGTGCCAGCAGGATCCAGGGTTTGAACACTGAAGCTTTCTTT. Together with reference TRBV7-8 and TRBJ1-1, the CDR3 gives the full variable domain: GAGVSQSPRYKVAKRGQDVALRCDPISGHVSLFWYQQALGQGPEFLTYFQNEAQLDKSGLPSDRFFAERPEGSVSTLKIQRTQQEDSAVYLCASRIQGLNTEAFFGQGTRLTVV.

This clonotype was recorded a few times. The chain links TRBV5-1 to TRBJ2-7; 7 bases line up with TRBD1. V shed 3 bases and J 1 base; nucleotides not matched to a gene: 16. This CDR3 spans 18 amino acids. Germline-derived CDR1 and CDR2 are SGHRS and YFSETQ. The CDR3 region has the DNA TGCGCCAGCAGCTATGGACAGGCTACTCAACATCTGTCCTACGAGCAGTACTTC. This translates into CASSYGQATQHLSYEQYF. The entire variable domain, with the rest obtained from reference TRBV5-1 and TRBJ2-7, is as follows: KAGVTQTPRYLIKTRGQQVTLSCSPISGHRSVSWYQQTPGQGLQFLFEYFSETQRNKGNFPGRFSGRQFSNSRSEMNVSTLELGDSALYLCASSYGQATQHLSYEQYFGPGTRLTVT.

The genes are TRBV7-6 and TRBJ2-7, with TRBD1 as a possible D gene (6 bases). Trimming took 5 bases from V and 2 from J, leaving 10 bases between them. The CDR3 loop spans 13 amino acids. Germline V gene lookup returns CDR1 SGHVS and CDR2 FNYEAQ. The CDR3 reads CASSQGSPYEQYF. The CDR3 DNA follows: TGTGCCAGCAGCCAGGGGTCTCCCTACGAGCAGTACTTC.

The rearrangement links TRBV4-1 to TRBJ2-1; D tentatively fits TRBD1 or TRBD2 (7 bases each). Per the germline V gene, CDR1 is MGHRA and CDR2 is YSYEKL. V was cut by 0 bases and J by 5 bases, with 17 bases left in between. There are 17 residues in the CDR3. In DNA form, the CDR3 reads TGCGCCAGCAGCCAAGATTTGGTGGGAGGGGGCCACAATGAGCAGTTCTTC. This codes for CASSQDLVGGGHNEQFF.

This clonotype showed up just a few times. V usage is TRBV4-1 and J usage is TRBJ2-3, with 14 bases aligning to TRBD2. The CDR3 runs to 16 residues. In germline, CDR1 is MGHRA, CDR2 YSYEKL. V gave up 5 bases and J gave up 2 bases; unmatched junction bases: 3. CDR3 DNA: TGCGCCAGCAGCGGACTAGCGGGAGGAAACACAGATACGCAGTATTTT. This translates into CASSGLAGGNTDTQYF.

This clonotype showed up just a few times. The chain has TRBV20-1 and TRBJ2-1; TRBD2 is a possible D gene (6 bases). Between the trimmed V and J ends, which lost 0 bases and 0 bases, there was a span of 21 bases. The germline gives CDR1 DFQATT, CDR2 SNEGSKA (reference sequence). The CDR3 is 19 amino acids. Here the CDR3 reads CSARDFRFGGTSSYNEQFF. CDR3 sequence (DNA): TGCAGTGCTAGAGATTTTCGGTTCGGCGGGACGAGCTCCTACAATGAGCAGTTCTTC.

This clonotype appeared many times. The rearrangement links TRBV18 to TRBJ2-7, with D unresolved. Germline loops: CDR1 KGHSH, CDR2 LQKENI. This CDR3 comprises 14 residues. Deletions cut 1 base from V and 5 bases from J, with 12 bases between. The CDR3 coding sequence is TGTGCCAGCTCACCACTGGTCAGCCTCAACGAGCAGTACTTC. This encodes CASSPLVSLNEQYF.

The V gene is TRBV7-9, the J gene TRBJ2-7, with D uncertain. This CDR3 has 12 residues. The germline V gene encodes CDR1 SEHNR and CDR2 FQNEAQ (reference sequence). Trimming removed 4 bases from V and 6 bases from J, with 10 bases in between. CDR3 nucleotide sequence: TGTGCCAGCAGCTACCCGTGGCGCGAGCAGTACTTC. Its protein is CASSYPWREQYF.

This clonotype was counted only a few times. The chain has TRBV27 and TRBJ2-3; TRBD2 aligns across 10 bases. The germline CDR1 and CDR2 sequences are MNHEY and SMNVEV (reference sequence). There are 18 residues in the CDR3. V lost 2 bases and J lost 1; bases outside the gene matches: 9. CDR3 in amino acids: CASSLSPRLAGGTDTQYF. The CDR3 nucleotides are TGTGCCAGCAGTTTAAGCCCCAGGCTAGCGGGAGGCACAGATACGCAGTATTTT.

The V and J genes are TRBV7-9 and TRBJ2-2; 8 bases map to TRBD1. Per germline, CDR1 SEHNR and CDR2 FQNEAQ (reference sequence). Germline trimming cut 4 bases from V and 7 bases from J; bases unmatched to any gene: 14. The CDR3 length is 17 residues. DNA of the CDR3: TGTGCCAGCAGCTGGACACAACTTCAGGGGGCGCGCGGGGAGCTGTTTTTT. Protein product: CASSWTQLQGARGELFF.

This clonotype showed up many times. This sequence joins TRBV12-3 or TRBV12-4 and TRBJ2-3; a possible D gene is TRBD1 (6 bases). The V gene lost 6 bases and the J gene lost 0 bases, with 19 bases spanning the gap. The CDR3 totals 17 residues. CDR3 nucleotide sequence: TGTGCCAGCAGGATACGTGACAGGCCCCTTAGCACAGATACGCAGTATTTT. Protein: CASRIRDRPLSTDTQYF.

This sequence joins TRBV29-1 and TRBJ2-4; D not resolved. V was trimmed by 1 base and J by 5 bases, leaving 9 bases between them. The CDR3 is 13 residues long. The germline gives CDR1 SQVTM, CDR2 ANQGSEA. The chain's CDR3 is CSVEGETQNIQYF. The CDR3 nucleotides are TGCAGCGTTGAAGGTGAAACCCAAAACATTCAGTACTTC.